The 2 T cell receptor beta chains in this list originate from one sample, sequenced in a study of cytomegalovirus exposure and HLA in healthy donors. The PCR made use of 60 Vbeta and 13 Jbeta primers. Using immunoSEQ multiplex PCR, the repertoire was profiled, and TCRdb retains in-frame clones only, with some absent. The profile shows approximately 150,000 clones, 55% to 70% of them singletons. The sequencing sample was made of PBMCs. These receptor sequences come from a woman in her sixties or seventies in good health and CMV-seropositive.

This clone was seen only a few times. The rearrangement joins TRBV4-1 to TRBJ1-5; no clear D gene. The V end lost 2 bases, the J end lost 9 bases, and 17 bases lay between the germline ends. The CDR3 extends over 15 amino acids. Germline CDR1 MGHRA, CDR2 YSYEKL. The CDR3 protein is CASSQQSGRSTPQHF. The CDR3 coding sequence is TGCGCCAGCAGCCAACAATCTGGGAGGAGTACGCCCCAGCATTTT.

DNA for the CDR3: TGTGCCAGCAGCTCCTGGACTAGCGGCTCCTACAATGAGCAGTTCTTC. Residues: CASSSWTSGSYNEQFF. This sequence joins TRBV5-4 and TRBJ2-1, with TRBD2 identical over 10 bases. Germline CDR1 reads SGHNT; CDR2 reads YYREEE (reference sequence). This CDR3 contains 16 residues. V gave up 3 bases and J gave up 0 bases; unmatched junction bases: 3.